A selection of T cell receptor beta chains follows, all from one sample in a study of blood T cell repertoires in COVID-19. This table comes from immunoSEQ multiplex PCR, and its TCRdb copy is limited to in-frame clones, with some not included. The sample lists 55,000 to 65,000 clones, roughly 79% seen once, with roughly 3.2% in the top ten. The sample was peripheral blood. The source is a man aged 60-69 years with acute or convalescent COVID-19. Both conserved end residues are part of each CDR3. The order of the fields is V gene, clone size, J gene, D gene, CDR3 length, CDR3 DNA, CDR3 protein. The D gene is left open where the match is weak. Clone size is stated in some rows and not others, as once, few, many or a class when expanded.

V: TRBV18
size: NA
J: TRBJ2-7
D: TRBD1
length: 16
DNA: TGTGCCAGCTCACCCCGAAACAGGGGAAATAGTGGCGAGCAGTACTTC
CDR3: CASSPRNRGNSGEQYF

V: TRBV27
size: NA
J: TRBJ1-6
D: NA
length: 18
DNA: TGTGCCAGCAGTTTGTATCCGGGGGGCGCAACGACCACCGAACCCCTCCACTTT
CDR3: CASSLYPGGATTTEPLHF

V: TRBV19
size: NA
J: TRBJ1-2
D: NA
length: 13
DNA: TGTGCCAGTACCCAACAGGGTGTCTATGGCTACACCTTC
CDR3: CASTQQGVYGYTF

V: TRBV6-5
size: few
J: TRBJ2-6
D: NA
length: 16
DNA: TGTGCCAGCAGTTTAGTATTGGGAGTTGGGGCCAACGTCCTGACTTTC
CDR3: CASSLVLGVGANVLTF

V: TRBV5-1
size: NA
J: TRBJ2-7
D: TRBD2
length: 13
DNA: TGCGCCAGCAGCACGGCTAGCGGGGAGGTGCAGTACTTC
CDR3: CASSTASGEVQYF

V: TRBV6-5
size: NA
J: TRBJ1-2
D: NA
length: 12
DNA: TGTGCCAGCAGGGACTCTGCCTATGGCTACACCTTC
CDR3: CASRDSAYGYTF

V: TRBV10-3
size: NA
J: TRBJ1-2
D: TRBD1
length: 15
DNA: TGTGCCATCAGTGAACCCCGGACAGGGAACTATGGCTACACCTTC
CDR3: CAISEPRTGNYGYTF

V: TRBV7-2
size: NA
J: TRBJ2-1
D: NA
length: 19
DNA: TGTGCCAGCAGCTTATTCCCCTTATCTTTCGTCGGTGTTGTGAATGAGCAGTTCTTC
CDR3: CASSLFPLSFVGVVNEQFF

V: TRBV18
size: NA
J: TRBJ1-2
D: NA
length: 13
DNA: TGTGCCAGCTCACCGGTGGGGGCGAGGGGCTACACCTTC
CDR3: CASSPVGARGYTF

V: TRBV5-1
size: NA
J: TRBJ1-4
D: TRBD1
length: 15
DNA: TGCGCCAGCAGCTTGGGGACAGGGGGCGGCGAAAAACTGTTTTTT
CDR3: CASSLGTGGGEKLFF

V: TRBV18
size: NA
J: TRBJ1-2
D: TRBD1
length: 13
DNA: TGTGCCAGCTCAGGGACAGGGGACTATGGCTACACCTTC
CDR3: CASSGTGDYGYTF

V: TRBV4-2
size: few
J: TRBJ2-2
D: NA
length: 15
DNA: TGTGCCAGCAGCCCACAAGGGGGGGATACCGGGGAGCTGTTTTTT
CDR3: CASSPQGGDTGELFF

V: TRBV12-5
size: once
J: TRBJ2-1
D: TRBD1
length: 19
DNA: TGTGCTAGTGGTTTATTGGTCAACTTCGGGACAGGGGGTGACAATGAGCAGTTCTTC
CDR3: CASGLLVNFGTGGDNEQFF

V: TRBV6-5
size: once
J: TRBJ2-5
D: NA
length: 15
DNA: TGTGCCAGCAGTCTCTCTGGGGCAGGCCAAGAGACCCAGTACTTC
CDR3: CASSLSGAGQETQYF

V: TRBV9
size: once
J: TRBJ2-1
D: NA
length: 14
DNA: TGTGCCAGCCAAGCCAACGCAGGGGCCGATGAGCAGTTCTTC
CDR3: CASQANAGADEQFF

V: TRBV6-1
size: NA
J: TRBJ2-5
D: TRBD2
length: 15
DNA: TGTGCCAGCAGTGAAGTGGGGGGGTTGGGAGAGACCCAGTACTTC
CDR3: CASSEVGGLGETQYF

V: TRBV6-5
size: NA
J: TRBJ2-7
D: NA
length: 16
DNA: TGTGCCAGCAGTTACACGCCACCGGGACAAGGCTACGAGCAGTACTTC
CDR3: CASSYTPPGQGYEQYF

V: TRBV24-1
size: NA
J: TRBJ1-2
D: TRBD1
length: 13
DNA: TGTGCCACCAGCGAGGGACAGTTAACGGGCTACACCTTC
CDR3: CATSEGQLTGYTF

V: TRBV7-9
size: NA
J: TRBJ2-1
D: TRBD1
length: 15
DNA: TGTGCCAGCCGCCCCGCCGGGACAGGATACAATGAGCAGTTCTTC
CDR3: CASRPAGTGYNEQFF

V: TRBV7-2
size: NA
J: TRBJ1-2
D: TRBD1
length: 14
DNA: TGTGCCAGCAGCTCTCCGACAGGGTGGGATGGCTACACCTTC
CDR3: CASSSPTGWDGYTF

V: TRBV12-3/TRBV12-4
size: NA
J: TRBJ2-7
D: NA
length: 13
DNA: TGTGCCAGCAGTTTGGGACAACGTGGCGAGCAGTACTTC
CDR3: CASSLGQRGEQYF

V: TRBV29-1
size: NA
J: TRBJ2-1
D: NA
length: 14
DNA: TGCAGCGTTGAAGGGAGGGGATTCATTAGTGAGCAGTTCTTC
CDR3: CSVEGRGFISEQFF

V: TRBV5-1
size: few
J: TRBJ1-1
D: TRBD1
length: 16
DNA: TGCGCCAGCAGCTTGGAAACAGGGGGCGATGGCACTGAAGCTTTCTTT
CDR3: CASSLETGGDGTEAFF